Described below is a single T cell receptor beta chain sequence and its context. The data were obtained in a study of blood T cell repertoires in COVID-19. At the level of the study: Acute and convalescent COVID-19 specimens originated in the United States, Italy and Spain.

Trimming took off 5 bases at V and 13 bases at J, with 21 bases between the two ends. The CDR3 runs 15 residues. Germline V gene data show CDR1 as MDHEN and CDR2 as SYDVKM. In the authors' workflow: Reference gene primer amplification yielded estimated nucleated cell counts. Clones were sequenced by immunoSEQ multiplex PCR, and TCRdb holds only the in-frame ones, with some missing. The V and J calls and clone size come from that table; D and trimming were worked out from the DNA. The profile covers approximately 180,000 clones, with approximately 82% appearing a single time and less than 5.5% taken by the ten largest.

Input material: PBMCs or T cells enriched from blood (not recorded which). V gene TRBV28 combines with J gene TRBJ1-6; D not resolved. The TCR was taken from a woman in her sixties with acute COVID-19. The CDR3 DNA reads TGTGCCAGCAGTACACCCCGGACGGGGATGGGGCCCCTCCACTTT. Residues: CASSTPRTGMGPLHF.